This T cell receptor beta chain comes out of a study of CD8+CD57+ T cells in acquired aplastic anemia. The CDR3 has 16 amino acids. CDR1 is MGHDK and CDR2 is SYGVNS in the germline V gene. The V end lost 8 bases, the J end lost 5 bases, and 19 bases lay between the germline ends. Genomic DNA constituted the template upon which TCR beta VDJ and CDR3 profiling was performed. MiXCR, run by TCRdb on the reads, gives a single entry per CDR3 protein. The table records more than 100,000 distinct CDR3 sequences, about half of them present only once. The sequence was collected from a human donor in good health, serving as a control. J is TRBJ1-6 and V is TRBV25-1, with a tentative D call TRBD1 (6 bases). Sequenced input: sorted CD4+, CD8+, or CD8+CD57+ T cells (not recorded which) from PBMCs. The CDR3 coding sequence is TGTGCCAGCGGGGACATTGACAGCAAAGATAATTCACCCCTCCACTTT. It encodes CASGDIDSKDNSPLHF.